The rows below give T cell receptor beta chains drawn from one sample of a study of glioma-infiltrating T cells. TCRdb recomputed calls from the multiplex PCR reads with MiXCR, one row per CDR3 protein. The repertoire holds over 120,000 distinct CDR3 sequences, with approximately 40% as singletons. The specimen was glioma tissue, nonneoplastic brain tissue, or PBMCs (not recorded which). Source of these receptors: a human donor with low-grade glioma or glioblastoma, undergoing nonglioma brain surgery, or in good health (not recorded which). Each CDR3 is given with its conserved first and last residue.

V gene	CDR3 protein
TRBV6-1	CATQVGANTEAFF
TRBV28	CASSLGHTGEETQYF
TRBV20-1	CSAFGGPNTEAFF
TRBV6-6	CASSYGGGFSGANVLTF
TRBV15	CATSRDGSSGNTIYF
TRBV9	CASSTSSGGAIDTQYF
TRBV27	CASSYRWGGPNQPQHF
TRBV27	CASSLGLAYNERFF
TRBV2	CASRESGEKLFF
TRBV7-2	CASSLAGTPETIYF
TRBV20-1	CSLRRNSGIGDTQYF
TRBV7-2	CASSLAGGANTDTQYF
TRBV6-2/TRBV6-3	CASRQDRLNSPLHF
TRBV29-1	CSVLPYYQSSYNEQFF
TRBV11-2	CASSSGPEQYF
TRBV6-2/TRBV6-3	CASSYRVAGRHNEQFF
TRBV6-1	CASRGANTEAFF
TRBV27	CASSLLAGVKNEQFF
TRBV2	CASSNREYTIYF
TRBV6-1	CASFSLLSDEQFF
TRBV20-1	CSARDQQAGSYEQYF
TRBV6-2/TRBV6-3	CASTSPSSYNGQFF
TRBV4-1	CASSPGQGSNQPQHF
TRBV6-5	CAIGDSSGYTDTQYF
TRBV18	CASSPPSVSGNTIYF
TRBV20-1	CSAKDRASGNTIYF
TRBV6-6	CASSYEVSMNTEAFF
TRBV27	CASSSARGLEPQHF
TRBV6-6	CASSYGGREKLLF
TRBV6-2/TRBV6-3	CASSRRTGLFYEQYF
TRBV2	CASNADMNTEAFF
TRBV28	CASRGVLNHSPLNF
TRBV20-1	CSADARGTEAFF
TRBV6-1	CASSVERGPTYEQYF
TRBV4-3	CASSQGTGRSTEAFF
TRBV6-1	CASTLVGLAGEAEQFF
TRBV6-1	CASPPGTTSYNEQFF
TRBV19	CASSILGLASSYNSPLHF
TRBV5-1	CASSLGTGASKYF
TRBV4-1	CASSQDRSGGYNEQFF
TRBV20-1	CSAIASGRDNEQFF
TRBV6-1	CASSVSTDTQYF
TRBV4-1	CASSQVQTGVIRNEQFF
TRBV28	CASSPTSGRGNEQFF
TRBV10-3	CAIRGTAQETQYF
TRBV6-2/TRBV6-3	CASSKIDRGVQETQYF
TRBV6-1	CASSEIRGASTDTQYF
TRBV10-3	CAIRGDRGDGYTF
TRBV20-1	CSAMTSGGPYEQYF
TRBV28	CASSRPGQGSAFF
TRBV6-1	CAISGRGGEQFF
TRBV7-2	CASQEEMGQYF
TRBV6-2/TRBV6-3	CASTGDSYEQYF
TRBV6-1	CASSPGTKGNQPQHF
TRBV6-1	CASRTRETQYF
TRBV19	CASSSSSREFADTQYF
TRBV4-2	CASSQEPAGVDEQYF
TRBV7-9	CASSLTRYEQYF
TRBV20-1	CSARSADSPYQETQYF
TRBV20-1	CSAEPGQDNSPLHF